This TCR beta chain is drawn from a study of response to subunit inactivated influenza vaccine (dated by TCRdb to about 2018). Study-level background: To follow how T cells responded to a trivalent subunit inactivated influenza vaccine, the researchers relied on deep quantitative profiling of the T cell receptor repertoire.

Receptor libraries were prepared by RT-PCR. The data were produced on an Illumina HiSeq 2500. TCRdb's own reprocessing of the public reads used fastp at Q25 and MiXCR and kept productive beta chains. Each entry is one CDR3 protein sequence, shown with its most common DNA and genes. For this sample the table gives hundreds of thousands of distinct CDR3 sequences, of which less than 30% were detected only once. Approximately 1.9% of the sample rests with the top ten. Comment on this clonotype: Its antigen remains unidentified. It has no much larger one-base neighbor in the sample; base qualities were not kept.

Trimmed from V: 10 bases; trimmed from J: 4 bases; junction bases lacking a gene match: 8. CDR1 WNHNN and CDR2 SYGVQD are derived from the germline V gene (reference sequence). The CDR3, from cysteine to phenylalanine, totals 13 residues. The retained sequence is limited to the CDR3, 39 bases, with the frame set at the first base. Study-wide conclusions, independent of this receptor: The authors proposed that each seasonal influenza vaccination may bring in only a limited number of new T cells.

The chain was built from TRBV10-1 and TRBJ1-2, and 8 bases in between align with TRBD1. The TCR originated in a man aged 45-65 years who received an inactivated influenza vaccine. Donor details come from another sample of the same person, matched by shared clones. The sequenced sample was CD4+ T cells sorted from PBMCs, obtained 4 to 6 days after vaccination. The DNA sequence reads TGCGCCAACCAAGACAGGGGAGTCTATGGCTACACCTTC. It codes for CANQDRGVYGYTF.